This T cell receptor (beta chain) appears in the sequencing data of a study of OX40 agonist ivuxolimab in advanced cancers. Regarding the complete study: Ivuxolimab was a fully human IgG2 agonistic monoclonal antibody targeting the costimulatory receptor OX40 (CD134). Intravenous ivuxolimab was administered to patients every 2 weeks at six dose levels: 0.01, 0.1, 0.3, 1.5, 3 and 10 mg/kg. Of the roughly 51 patients in dose escalation, some 19 had hepatocellular carcinoma, about 15 had melanoma, 9 had renal cell carcinoma and 9 had head and neck cancer. In the dose-escalation cohort, 70% to 85% of patients were male, and the mean age was 60 years with a range of about 20 to 80. Prior anti-PD-1, anti-PD-L1 or anti-CTLA-4 therapy was permitted, and less than 45% of dose-escalation patients had received checkpoint inhibitors. Partial responses were achieved by three dose-escalation patients, of whom one had hepatocellular carcinoma and two had cutaneous melanoma. Peripheral TCRbeta sequencing was intended to test whether TCR sequence diversity was altered and clonal T-cell expansion was caused by ivuxolimab. The monotherapy dose-escalation portion (N of about 50 patients) of the phase I ivuxolimab trial is reported in the paper.

Genomic DNA was isolated from the sorted cells so that the TCRbeta CDR3 region could be sequenced. The immunoSEQ Assay was used for sequencing of TCRbeta CDR3 regions. Sourced from immuneACCESS, this table was stored by TCRdb with only in-frame sequences that have V and J called. A share of the clones is absent; for the studies checked, an unresolved V gene accounts for under half, and the remainder has no known explanation. The sample profile shows some 41,000 clones; about 87% of them were found once. The ten largest make up 4.5% to 6% of the sample. The CDR3 sequence holds 13 residues, the cysteine and phenylalanine included. The entry retains the CDR3 DNA only, 39 bases that are in frame from base 1. CDR1 is given as MRHNA and CDR2 as SNTAGT, both from the germline V gene. V lost 6 bases and J lost 12 bases; the stretch between them is 18 bases long. Broader findings and caveats from the paper: Low levels of normalized T-cell clonal expansion were also shown by some nonresponding patients. The antigen specificity of the clonally expanded peripheral T cells was not determined. At doses of 0.1 to 3.0 mg/kg, clonal expansion of both CD4+ and CD8+ blood T cells was observed from baseline to week 6. Partial responders in the 0.1-3.0 mg/kg groups had among the lowest normalized peripheral clonal expansion, especially among CD8+ T cells. On average, CD8+ T cells showed more expanded clones than CD4+ T cells after ivuxolimab.

The trial excluded patients who had a history of autoimmune disease or were on systemic immunosuppression. Peripheral blood for TCR sequencing was collected from all dose cohorts at baseline, on cycle 4 day 1, and on cycle 7 day 1. The samples were taken from a phase I, first-in-human, multicenter, open-label dose-escalation trial of ivuxolimab. Adults with locally advanced or metastatic melanoma, renal cell, hepatocellular, or head and neck squamous cell carcinoma were enrolled in the trial. Before TCR sequencing, CD4+ T cells and CD8+ T cells from peripheral blood were sorted into separate populations. This clone was recorded once. The specificity of this receptor is unknown. No base-level quality is on record; no much larger clone is a single base apart.

This specimen was CD4+ or CD8+ T cells sorted from blood, taken in a trial of the OX40 agonist ivuxolimab. The chain is assembled from TRBV6-4 and TRBJ2-1; the D gene is tentatively TRBD1 or TRBD2, each matching 5 bases. The TCR sequence derives from an adult with an advanced solid tumor such as melanoma, head and neck, liver or kidney cancer. CDR3 reads: CASSPLGAGGQFF. The base sequence is TGTGCCAGCAGCCCTTTAGGGGCTGGGGGGCAGTTCTTC.